Listed here are 17 T cell receptor beta chains from one sample, sequenced in a study of shared clonotypes between healthy human individuals. TCRdb's table, derived via immunoSEQ multiplex PCR, lists solely in-frame clones and lacks some. The data hold more than 400,000 clones, with around 96% observed a single time. What was sequenced was naive CD4+ T cells sorted from blood. Noted subset: CD45RA+ positively selected. These receptor sequences come from a woman younger than 45 in good health.

In regard to this clone: Other DNA sequences from this sample encode an identical CDR3 as well. The chain recombines TRBV6-1 with TRBJ1-5; D may be TRBD1 (6 bases). The germline CDR1 and CDR2 sequences are MNHNS and SASEGT. This CDR3 contains 13 residues. V lost 3 bases, J lost 4 bases, and 7 bases lay in between. The CDR3 loop is CASSERGNQPQHF. DNA of the CDR3: TGTGCCAGCAGTGAGAGGGGGAATCAGCCCCAGCATTTT.

Here the CDR3 reads CAWSKIGAGELFF. The CDR3 DNA reads TGTGCCTGGAGTAAGATAGGGGCCGGGGAGCTGTTTTTT. V gene TRBV30 combines with J gene TRBJ2-2, with D possibly being TRBD1 (5 bases). The CDR3 length is 13 residues. Deletions cut 2 bases from V and 6 bases from J, with 10 bases between. Per germline, CDR1 GTSNPN and CDR2 SVGIG (reference sequence).

The J gene is TRBJ2-1, the V gene TRBV19; 8 nucleotides line up with TRBD1. The CDR3 is 15 residues long. J gave up 6 bases and V 5 bases, and 9 bases lay outside the gene matches. The germline V gene has CDR1 LNHDA and CDR2 SQIVND (reference sequence). DNA for the CDR3: TGTGCCAGTAGTTCCCCGGGACAGGCCTTCAATGAGCAGTTCTTC. Translating gives CASSSPGQAFNEQFF.

This clone was detected only once. The chain recombines TRBV29-1 with TRBJ1-2; 11 nucleotides match TRBD1. This CDR3 is 13 amino acids long. CDR1 and CDR2 from the germline V gene are SQVTM and ANQGSEA. V lost 6 bases, J lost 7 bases, and 7 bases stayed unmatched. As DNA, the CDR3 is TGCAGCGTAGGGACAGGGGGTTCTCCTGGCTACACCTTC. Translating it yields CSVGTGGSPGYTF. The variable domain in full, completed from reference TRBV29-1 and TRBJ1-2, reads SAVISQKPSRDICQRGTSLTIQCQVDSQVTMMFWYRQQPGQSLTLIATANQGSEATYESGFVIDKFPISRPNLTFSTLTVSNMSPEDSSIYLCSVGTGGSPGYTFGSGTRLTVV.

The chain is built from TRBV19 and TRBJ1-4; perhaps TRBD1 as D (6 bases). CDR1 and CDR2 from the germline V gene are LNHDA and SQIVND (reference sequence). V lost 7 bases and J 0 bases, leaving 12 bases between the germline ends. CDR3 length equals 15 residues. CDR3 protein: CASKRGAATNEKLFF. The DNA for the CDR3 is TGTGCCAGTAAAAGGGGGGCGGCAACTAATGAAAAACTGTTTTTT.

The V and J genes are TRBV19 and TRBJ2-1; TRBD2 matches at 12 bases. Germline values: CDR1 LNHDA, CDR2 SQIVND (reference sequence). This CDR3 comprises 16 residues. Trimming cost V 6 bases and J 8 bases; bases outside gene matches: 11. The CDR3 DNA is TGTGCCAGTAGCCTTGCTAGCGGGAGGGCCTTCCATGAGCAGTTCTTC. This codes for CASSLASGRAFHEQFF.

The V call is TRBV27, the J call TRBJ2-4; 9 nucleotides align to TRBD1. From germline, CDR1 is MNHEY and CDR2 SMNVEV (reference sequence). The CDR3 runs to 17 residues. V trimming: 6 bases; J trimming: 0 bases; junction bases outside the gene matches: 9. The CDR3 DNA reads as TGTGCCAGCAGCTCCCGGGACAGGGCGGAAGCCAAAAACATTCAGTACTTC. Translated: CASSSRDRAEAKNIQYF.

CDR3 in DNA: TGCGCCAGCGGTAGCGGCCTCGGGGTGCGGGCCTACGAGCAGTACTTC. Its protein product is CASGSGLGVRAYEQYF. V and J are TRBV10-2 and TRBJ2-7, with D possibly TRBD2 on 6 matching bases. Germline V CDR1 and CDR2: WSHSY, SAAADI. The V end lost 8 bases, the J end lost 2 bases, and 22 bases lay between the germline ends. The CDR3 runs to 16 residues.

The chain employs TRBV28 and TRBJ2-7; the match to TRBD2 covers 10 bases. Unmatched junction bases numbered 6, after V lost 4 bases and J lost 3 bases. Germline CDR1 and CDR2: MDHEN and SYDVKM. CDR3 length equals 15 residues. The CDR3 nucleotides are TGTGCCAGCAGTTCTCCCAGCGGGGGGGGCTACGAGCAGTACTTC. It yields the protein CASSSPSGGGYEQYF.

This chain links TRBV5-6 with TRBJ2-3, with 9 bases matching TRBD1. Germline V gene lookup returns CDR1 SGHDT and CDR2 YYEEEE. The CDR3 spans 18 residues. The V and J ends lost 0 bases and 2 bases, in that order; junction bases with no gene match: 10. CDR3 bases: TGTGCCAGCAGCTTGGGGACAGGGGAACGACGGGTCACAGATACGCAGTATTTT. This sequence encodes CASSLGTGERRVTDTQYF. Full variable domain (outside the CDR3, taken from reference TRBV5-6 and TRBJ2-3): DAGVTQSPTHLIKTRGQQVTLRCSPKSGHDTVSWYQQALGQGPQFIFQYYEEEERQRGNFPDRFSGHQFPNYSSELNVNALLLGDSALYLCASSLGTGERRVTDTQYFGPGTRLTVL.

Points on this clone: The sample has other DNA sequences that encode this CDR3 too. The rearrangement links TRBV7-9 to TRBJ2-5; D is tentatively TRBD1 or TRBD2 (6 bases each). The DNA end lines up better with TRBJ2-7; the J call may be wrong. There are 14 residues in the CDR3. The V gene's germline CDR1 is SEHNR and CDR2 FQNEAQ (reference sequence). The CDR3 bases are TGTGCCAGCAGCCCGAGGGGGGAGTCCTACGAGCAGTACTTC. Amino acids: CASSPRGESYEQYF.

V usage is TRBV10-3 and J usage is TRBJ1-2, with TRBD1 matching over 8 bases. J gave up 4 bases and V 6 bases, and 4 bases lay outside the gene matches. The germline gives CDR1 ENHRY, CDR2 SYGVKD. The CDR3 length is 13 residues. CDR3 protein: CAIRRDRTYGYTF. The CDR3 DNA reads TGTGCCATCAGGAGGGACAGGACCTATGGCTACACCTTC.

The genes are TRBV7-6 and TRBJ1-2, with no clear D. This CDR3 is built from 13 residues. Germline lookup yields CDR1 SGHVS and CDR2 FNYEAQ. V was pared by 6 bases and J by 8 bases, with 16 bases between. The CDR3 protein is CASRPGPGGGYTF. The CDR3 nucleotides are TGTGCCAGCAGACCGGGCCCAGGCGGAGGCTACACCTTC. Full variable domain (outside the CDR3, taken from reference TRBV7-6 and TRBJ1-2): GAGVSQSPRYKVTKRGQDVALRCDPISGHVSLYWYRQALGQGPEFLTYFNYEAQQDKSGLPNDRFSAERPEGSISTLTIQRTEQRDSAMYRCASRPGPGGGYTFGSGTRLTVV.

The chain recombines TRBV29-1 with TRBJ2-7, with TRBD1 matching 7 bases. With V trimmed by 3 bases and J by 7 bases, 9 bases remained unmatched. This CDR3 comprises 13 residues. In germline, CDR1 is SQVTM, CDR2 ANQGSEA. DNA for the CDR3: TGCAGCGTTGACAGGGGGTCCTCAGGGGAGCAGTACTTC. Protein sequence: CSVDRGSSGEQYF.

The J gene is TRBJ2-6, the V gene TRBV5-1, with D hard to call. The CDR3 has 13 amino acids. Germline CDR1 reads SGHRS; CDR2 reads YFSETQ. Trimming left V 4 bases short and J 1 base short, with 3 bases between. The CDR3 DNA is TGCGCCAGCAGCGCGTCTGGGGCCAACGTCCTGACTTTC. Amino acids: CASSASGANVLTF.

The chain recombines TRBV6-1 with TRBJ1-5; 11 bases agree with TRBD1. The J segment lost 7 bases and the V segment lost 4 bases, leaving 12 bases of the junction unmatched. Germline-derived CDR1 and CDR2 are MNHNS and SASEGT. There are 17 residues in the CDR3. Written as DNA, the CDR3 is TGTGCCAGCAGTGCCCCGGACAGGGGGCAATATGGGCAGCCCCAGCATTTT. Residues: CASSAPDRGQYGQPQHF.

The J gene is TRBJ2-1, the V gene TRBV6-5; perhaps TRBD1 as D (6 bases). V shed 2 bases and J shed 5 bases, with 10 bases lying between them. CDR3 length: 14 residues. Germline lookup yields CDR1 MNHEY and CDR2 SVGAGI. DNA for the CDR3: TGTGCCAGCAGTTACCGAGGACAGAACAATGAGCAGTTCTTC. This codes for CASSYRGQNNEQFF.